What follows are 11 T cell receptor beta chains derived from one specimen sequenced in a study of T cell repertoires in cytomegalovirus infection. TCRdb redid the calling of the reads with MiXCR, one entry per CDR3 protein. The sample holds approximately 76,000 distinct CDR3 sequences, around 3.5% seen once. The sequencing sample was made of PBMCs. The origin of the receptors is a human donor in good health (CMV status not recorded). Some clones in this sample may be carry-over from other donors' samples.

Ten or more counts support this clonotype. CDR3 nucleotides: TGTGCCAGCATCCTAGGGGCCTACGAGCAGTACTTC. Translating gives CASILGAYEQYF. This chain joins TRBV7-3 and TRBJ2-7; D is possibly TRBD1 (5 bases). CDR3 length: 12 amino acids. Germline-derived CDR1 and CDR2 are SGHTA and FQGTGA. Trimming took 7 bases from V and 2 from J, leaving 9 bases between them.

The sample holds many counts of this clonotype. CDR3 in DNA: TGTGCCAGCAGCCCCCCCCCCTGGGGCCGGTCCGGGGGAGGTGTGAACACTGAAGCTTTCTTT. It specifies CASSPPPWGRSGGGVNTEAFF. V is TRBV7-8 and J is TRBJ1-1; perhaps TRBD1 as D (5 bases). Deletions cut 5 bases from V and 0 bases from J, with 31 bases between. Germline V gives CDR1 SGHVS, CDR2 FQNEAQ. CDR3 length: 21 amino acids.

At least ten counts were recorded for this clonotype. V is TRBV6-2 or TRBV6-3 and J is TRBJ1-1; weak D call: TRBD1 (5 bases). This CDR3 contains 17 residues. V lost 2 bases and J 4 bases, leaving 20 bases between the germline ends. Germline CDR1 is MNHEY and CDR2 is SVGEGT. CDR3 nucleotides: TGTGCCAGCAGTTACCTTGTCGGGGGTTGGAGAAGCACTGAAGCTTTCTTT. This encodes CASSYLVGGWRSTEAFF.

This clonotype was observed at least ten times. J is TRBJ2-2 and V is TRBV7-2; 12 nucleotides line up with TRBD1. V trimming: 8 bases; J trimming: 6 bases; junction bases outside the gene matches: 7. The CDR3 covers 15 residues. Germline V gene data show CDR1 as SGHTA and CDR2 as FQGNSA. CDR3 nucleotide sequence: TGTGCCAGCTTTAGGGACAGGGGGCGGGCCGGGGAGCTGTTTTTT. It encodes CASFRDRGRAGELFF.

This clonotype was seen repeatedly, ten times or more. The chain carries TRBV6-2 or TRBV6-3 and TRBJ2-3; TRBD1 matches 9 bases. This CDR3 is 18 amino acids long. The V segment lost 6 bases and the J segment 5 bases; nucleotides outside the gene matches: 18. Germline lookup yields CDR1 MNHEY and CDR2 SVGEGT. The CDR3 sequence: CASSRVPAWTGVQDTQYF. The CDR3 DNA is TGTGCCAGCAGCCGCGTCCCTGCATGGACAGGGGTACAAGATACGCAGTATTTT.

This clonotype was detected many times. The chain recombines TRBV27 with TRBJ2-1, with 8 bases lining up with TRBD2. Looked up from germline, CDR1 is MNHEY and CDR2 is SMNVEV (reference sequence). After removal of 3 bases from V and 4 bases from J, the junction contained 11 bases not matched to a gene. This CDR3 has 17 amino acids. DNA of the CDR3: TGTGCCAGCAGTTTGAAACATGGCGGGGGGCGTTACAATGAGCAGTTCTTC. Translating it yields CASSLKHGGGRYNEQFF.

By frequency in the sample, this clonotype is medium-sized (0.01 to 0.1%). This chain joins TRBV7-2 and TRBJ1-2; D is uncertain. Germline CDR1 is SGHTA and CDR2 is FQGNSA. V shed 5 bases and J shed 4 bases, with 14 bases lying between them. This CDR3 region has 14 residues. CDR3 amino acids: CASSPTRFVYGYTF. The CDR3 coding sequence is TGTGCCAGCAGCCCCACCCGATTCGTCTATGGCTACACCTTC.

Judged by abundance, this clonotype is medium-sized. The chain uses TRBV7-2 and TRBJ1-2; 10 nucleotides align to TRBD1. CDR3 size: 13 residues. CDR1 and CDR2 from the germline V gene are SGHTA and FQGNSA. V dropped 5 bases and J dropped 5; count of bases not matched to a gene: 2. CDR3 amino acids: CASSTGQGYGYTF. The CDR3 coding sequence is TGTGCCAGCAGCACGGGACAGGGGTATGGCTACACCTTC.

This clonotype was seen ten or more times. This chain joins TRBV19 and TRBJ1-2, with 8 bases lining up with TRBD1. V shed 0 bases, J shed 2 bases, and the junction held 8 bases outside the gene matches. The V gene's germline CDR1 is LNHDA and CDR2 SQIVND (reference sequence). This CDR3 region has 17 residues. The chain's CDR3 is CASSIDGGTGTNYGYTF. The CDR3 bases are TGTGCCAGTAGTATAGATGGAGGGACAGGAACAAACTATGGCTACACCTTC.

Many counts were recorded for this clonotype. Written as DNA, the CDR3 is TGTGCCAGCAGCTTTCGGACAGAATACACTGAAGCTTTCTTT. Translated, it gives CASSFRTEYTEAFF. The chain combines TRBV7-2 with TRBJ1-1, with D tentatively TRBD1 (6 bases). The CDR3 is 14 amino acids. V gave up 3 bases and J gave up 3 bases, with 11 bases separating them. Looked up from germline, CDR1 is SGHTA and CDR2 is FQGNSA.

Ten or more counts support this clonotype. The gene calls are TRBV5-6 and TRBJ2-2; D remains ambiguous. This CDR3 region has 14 residues. Trimming removed 0 bases from V and 5 bases from J, with 8 bases in between. Germline-derived CDR1 and CDR2 are SGHDT and YYEEEE. The CDR3 spells CASSLAGSTGELFF. The CDR3 DNA follows: TGTGCCAGCAGCTTGGCCGGTTCAACCGGGGAGCTGTTTTTT.